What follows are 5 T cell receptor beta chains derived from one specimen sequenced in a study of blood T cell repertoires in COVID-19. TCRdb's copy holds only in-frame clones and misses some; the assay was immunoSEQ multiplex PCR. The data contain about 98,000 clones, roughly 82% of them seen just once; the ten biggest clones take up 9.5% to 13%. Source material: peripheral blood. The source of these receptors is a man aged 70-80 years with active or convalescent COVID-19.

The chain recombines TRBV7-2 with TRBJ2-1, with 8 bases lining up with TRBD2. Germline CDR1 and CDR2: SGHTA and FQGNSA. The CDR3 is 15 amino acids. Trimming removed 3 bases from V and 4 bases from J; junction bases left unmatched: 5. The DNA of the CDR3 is TGTGCCAGCAGCTTTGGTAGCGGGACTTACAATGAGCAGTTCTTC. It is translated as CASSFGSGTYNEQFF. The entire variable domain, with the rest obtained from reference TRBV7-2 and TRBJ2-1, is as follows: GAGVSQSPSNKVTEKGKDVELRCDPISGHTALYWYRQSLGQGLEFLIYFQGNSAPDKSGLPSDRFSAERTGGSVSTLTIQRTQQEDSAVYLCASSFGSGTYNEQFFGPGTRLTVL.

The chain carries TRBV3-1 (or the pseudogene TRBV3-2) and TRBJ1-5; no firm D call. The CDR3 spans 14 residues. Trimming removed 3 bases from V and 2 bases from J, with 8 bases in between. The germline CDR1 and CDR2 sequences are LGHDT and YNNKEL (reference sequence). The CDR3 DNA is TGTGCCAGCAGCCAGACGAGGGGCAATCAGCCCCAGCATTTT. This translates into CASSQTRGNQPQHF.

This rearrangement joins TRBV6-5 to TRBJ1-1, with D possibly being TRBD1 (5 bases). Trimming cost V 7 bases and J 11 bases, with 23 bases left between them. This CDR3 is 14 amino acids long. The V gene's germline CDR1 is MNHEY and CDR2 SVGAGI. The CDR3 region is CASNVQLQGRGAFF. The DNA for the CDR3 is TGTGCCAGCAACGTACAACTCCAGGGCCGGGGGGCTTTCTTT.

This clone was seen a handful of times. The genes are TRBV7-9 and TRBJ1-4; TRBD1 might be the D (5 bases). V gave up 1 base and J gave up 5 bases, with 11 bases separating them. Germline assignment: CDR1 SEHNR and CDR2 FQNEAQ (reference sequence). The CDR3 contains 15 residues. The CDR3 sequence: CASSLGGRSNEKLFF. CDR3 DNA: TGTGCCAGCAGCTTAGGGGGCCGCAGCAATGAAAAACTGTTTTTT.

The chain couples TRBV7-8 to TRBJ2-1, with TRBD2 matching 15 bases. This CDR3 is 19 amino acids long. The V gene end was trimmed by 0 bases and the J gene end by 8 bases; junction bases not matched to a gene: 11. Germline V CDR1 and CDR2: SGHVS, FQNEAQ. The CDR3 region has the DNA TGTGCCAGCAGCTTAGCCCCCCGGACTAGCGGGGGGGCCTGGTATGAGCAGTTCTTC. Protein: CASSLAPRTSGGAWYEQFF.